The present TCR beta chain was sequenced within a study of T cell responses to AZD1222 COVID-19 vaccine. Overall study findings and caveats: Recipients of AZD1222 seropositive at baseline numbered only 5 to 7. There were vaccine-associated CD4 TCRs across spike, dominant at 160-218 and 743-854. Following two doses of AZD1222, Spike-specific TCR breadth and depth rose. The donor group comprised mostly white British people and more females; the analysis possibly underestimated clonal diversity.

The table came from immunoSEQ multiplex PCR; TCRdb's copy has only in-frame clones and leaves some out. The sample shows under 75,000 clones, 87% of them seen only once. The germline gives CDR1 LGHNT, CDR2 FRNRAP. The CDR3 has 12 residues. V was clipped by 2 bases and J by 6 bases, with 5 bases between them. About this clone: Its antigen is still unknown.

The TCR comes from an adult in good health. Sequencing used peripheral blood, obtained on day 0 of AZD1222 vaccination. The genes are TRBV12-5 and TRBJ1-5; D unresolved. The CDR3 protein is CASGLSSQPQHF. The CDR3 coding sequence is TGTGCTAGTGGTTTGTCGAGTCAGCCCCAGCATTTT.